These T cell receptor beta chains were read from a single sample in a study of blood T cell repertoires in COVID-19. Data came from immunoSEQ multiplex PCR; TCRdb stores just in-frame clones and leaves some out. Of about 180,000 clones listed, about 87% were seen once; the top ten hold 3.5% to 5%. The specimen sequenced was peripheral blood. The source of these receptors is a woman aged 25 to 39 with acute or convalescent COVID-19. CDR3s include the opening cysteine and the closing phenylalanine or tryptophan. D genes are given only for firm matches. Clone sizes are given selectively: once, few, many, or a class where the clone is expanded.

clone size: .; V gene: TRBV14; J gene: TRBJ2-2; D gene: .; CDR3 DNA: TGTGCCAGCAGCCAAGGGGTGCGGGCGAACACCGGGGAACTGTTTTTT; CDR3 protein: CASSQGVRANTGELFF
clone size: once; V gene: TRBV28; J gene: TRBJ1-6; D gene: .; CDR3 DNA: TGTGCCAGCAGTTTAAGGGACTGGCAGAGCTCCTATAATTCACCCCTCCACTTT; CDR3 protein: CASSLRDWQSSYNSPLHF
clone size: .; V gene: TRBV5-1; J gene: TRBJ2-2; D gene: TRBD1; CDR3 DNA: TGCGCCAGCCAGGGGGCGGGCGGGGAGCTGTTTTTT; CDR3 protein: CASQGAGGELFF
clone size: .; V gene: TRBV5-8; J gene: TRBJ1-3; D gene: .; CDR3 DNA: TGTGCCAGCAGCTTTCTCGTCTCTGGAAACACCATATATTTT; CDR3 protein: CASSFLVSGNTIYF
clone size: .; V gene: TRBV9; J gene: TRBJ2-1; D gene: TRBD2; CDR3 DNA: TGTGCCAGCAGCGTAGGGCGGGAGGGCCTTGGTGAGCAGTTCTTC; CDR3 protein: CASSVGREGLGEQFF
clone size: .; V gene: TRBV28; J gene: TRBJ1-6; D gene: TRBD1; CDR3 DNA: TGTGCCAGCAGTTGGGGGGACAGTCCATATAGAAATTCACCCCTCCACTTT; CDR3 protein: CASSWGDSPYRNSPLHF
clone size: .; V gene: TRBV2; J gene: TRBJ2-1; D gene: .; CDR3 DNA: TGTGCCAGCAGTGTGGGTGGGAGCTTCTCGGTCTACAATGAGCAGTTCTTC; CDR3 protein: CASSVGGSFSVYNEQFF
clone size: .; V gene: TRBV20-1; J gene: TRBJ2-3; D gene: .; CDR3 DNA: TGCAGTGCTAGTCCCGGAGGGCGGGGCACAGATACGCAGTATTTT; CDR3 protein: CSASPGGRGTDTQYF
clone size: .; V gene: TRBV3-1/TRBV3-2; J gene: TRBJ2-3; D gene: TRBD2; CDR3 DNA: TGTGCCAGCCGCCCCCTAGCGGGCGATACGCAGTATTTT; CDR3 protein: CASRPLAGDTQYF
clone size: .; V gene: TRBV2; J gene: TRBJ2-7; D gene: TRBD1; CDR3 DNA: TGTGCCAGCAGACGGGACAGGGTTTTTGAGGAGCAGTACTTC; CDR3 protein: CASRRDRVFEEQYF
clone size: .; V gene: TRBV5-1; J gene: TRBJ2-3; D gene: .; CDR3 DNA: TGCGCCAGCAGCTTGGGGTCCCACTTAAGCCCCCAGTATTTT; CDR3 protein: CASSLGSHLSPQYF
clone size: once; V gene: TRBV29-1; J gene: TRBJ2-1; D gene: TRBD2; CDR3 DNA: TGCAGCGTTGACCTAGCGGGATCCAATGAGCAGTTCTTC; CDR3 protein: CSVDLAGSNEQFF
clone size: once; V gene: TRBV4-1; J gene: TRBJ1-1; D gene: .; CDR3 DNA: TGCGCCAGCAGCCGAGACACTGAAGCTTTCTTT; CDR3 protein: CASSRDTEAFF
clone size: few; V gene: TRBV4-2; J gene: TRBJ2-3; D gene: .; CDR3 DNA: TGTGCCAGCAGCCTGCCAGGGGATTCCACAGATACGCAGTATTTT; CDR3 protein: CASSLPGDSTDTQYF
clone size: .; V gene: TRBV5-4; J gene: TRBJ1-4; D gene: TRBD1; CDR3 DNA: TGTGCCAGCAGCTCGCTTTCCGGGACAGGGGGTGAAAAACTGTTTTTT; CDR3 protein: CASSSLSGTGGEKLFF
clone size: few; V gene: TRBV3-1/TRBV3-2; J gene: TRBJ2-7; D gene: .; CDR3 DNA: TGTGCCAGCAGCCAGGGCAGGAACTACGAGCAGTACTTC; CDR3 protein: CASSQGRNYEQYF
clone size: .; V gene: TRBV7-2; J gene: TRBJ2-3; D gene: .; CDR3 DNA: TGTGCCAGCAGCCAGCAGGGGCCGGACACAGATACGCAGTATTTT; CDR3 protein: CASSQQGPDTDTQYF
clone size: .; V gene: TRBV7-9; J gene: TRBJ2-7; D gene: .; CDR3 DNA: TGTGCCAGCAGCTTTCCATTCTACGAGCAGTACTTC; CDR3 protein: CASSFPFYEQYF
clone size: .; V gene: TRBV28; J gene: TRBJ1-5; D gene: TRBD1; CDR3 DNA: TGTGCCACAACAGGGGCTAGGTCTAATCAGCCCCAGCATTTT; CDR3 protein: CATTGARSNQPQHF
clone size: .; V gene: TRBV30; J gene: TRBJ2-1; D gene: TRBD2; CDR3 DNA: TGTGCCTGGAGTGTATTACTAGCGGGAGAAGAGTTCTTC; CDR3 protein: CAWSVLLAGEEFF
clone size: .; V gene: TRBV7-8; J gene: TRBJ1-1; D gene: .; CDR3 DNA: TGTGCCACCCGCATTGGGGTGTCCAGGGGCACTGAAGCTTTCTTT; CDR3 protein: CATRIGVSRGTEAFF
clone size: .; V gene: TRBV11-1; J gene: TRBJ2-7; D gene: TRBD2; CDR3 DNA: TGTGCCAGCAGCTTACTAGCGGGAGAAGACGAGCAGTACTTC; CDR3 protein: CASSLLAGEDEQYF
clone size: .; V gene: TRBV10-3; J gene: TRBJ2-3; D gene: .; CDR3 DNA: TGTGCCATCAGTGATTACACCACGCAGTATTTT; CDR3 protein: CAISDYTTQYF
clone size: .; V gene: TRBV5-1; J gene: TRBJ2-7; D gene: .; CDR3 DNA: TGCGCCACCACCTACGAGCAGTACTTC; CDR3 protein: CATTYEQYF
clone size: .; V gene: TRBV30; J gene: TRBJ1-1; D gene: .; CDR3 DNA: TGTGCCTGGATTGCGGGGAACACTGAAGCTTTCTTT; CDR3 protein: CAWIAGNTEAFF
clone size: .; V gene: TRBV12-3/TRBV12-4; J gene: TRBJ1-5; D gene: .; CDR3 DNA: TGTGCCAGCAGTTTAGGCGTAGAGCCCCAGCATTTT; CDR3 protein: CASSLGVEPQHF
clone size: .; V gene: TRBV7-2; J gene: TRBJ1-1; D gene: .; CDR3 DNA: TGTGCCAGCTTAACCGCCGGGACTTACACTGAAGCTTTCTTT; CDR3 protein: CASLTAGTYTEAFF
clone size: .; V gene: TRBV28; J gene: TRBJ2-5; D gene: TRBD1; CDR3 DNA: TGTGCCAGCAGTTCCCCCTCGGACAGGGTTCAGTACTTC; CDR3 protein: CASSSPSDRVQYF
clone size: .; V gene: TRBV9; J gene: TRBJ2-1; D gene: TRBD2; CDR3 DNA: TGTGCCAGCAGTGAGGGACTAGCGGGAGGGTATGAGCAGTTCTTC; CDR3 protein: CASSEGLAGGYEQFF
clone size: .; V gene: TRBV19; J gene: TRBJ2-7; D gene: .; CDR3 DNA: TGTGCCAGTAGTAGGGCCCCTCACCACGAGCAGTACTTC; CDR3 protein: CASSRAPHHEQYF
clone size: .; V gene: TRBV18; J gene: TRBJ2-1; D gene: .; CDR3 DNA: TGTGCCAGCTCACCACAAGGAGGGCCCTACAATGAGCAGTTCTTC; CDR3 protein: CASSPQGGPYNEQFF
clone size: .; V gene: TRBV2; J gene: TRBJ1-1; D gene: .; CDR3 DNA: TGTGCCAGCAGTGAGGTGGAGTTCGAAGCTTTCTTT; CDR3 protein: CASSEVEFEAFF
clone size: .; V gene: TRBV30; J gene: TRBJ1-6; D gene: .; CDR3 DNA: TGTGCCTGGAGTTGGAGTGAGAATTCACCCCTCCACTTT; CDR3 protein: CAWSWSENSPLHF
clone size: .; V gene: TRBV2; J gene: TRBJ1-2; D gene: .; CDR3 DNA: TGTGCCAGCGGTCGGTCGGTCGGTGCCAAATATGGCTACACCTTC; CDR3 protein: CASGRSVGAKYGYTF
clone size: .; V gene: TRBV20-1; J gene: TRBJ2-7; D gene: .; CDR3 DNA: TGCAGTGCTGACAGGTGGTACGAGCAGTACTTC; CDR3 protein: CSADRWYEQYF
clone size: .; V gene: TRBV2; J gene: TRBJ2-7; D gene: .; CDR3 DNA: TGTGCCAGCAGGCAGACTTTCTCCGAGCAGTACTTC; CDR3 protein: CASRQTFSEQYF
clone size: .; V gene: TRBV7-9; J gene: TRBJ1-2; D gene: TRBD1; CDR3 DNA: TGTGCCAGCAGCTTATCATTATTGGACAGGTCTAACTATGGCTACACCTTC; CDR3 protein: CASSLSLLDRSNYGYTF
clone size: once; V gene: TRBV6-6; J gene: TRBJ1-2; D gene: .; CDR3 DNA: TGTGCCAGCAGTTCTAACCGGGCCGGAGGGGACACCTTC; CDR3 protein: CASSSNRAGGDTF
clone size: .; V gene: TRBV28; J gene: TRBJ1-2; D gene: TRBD1; CDR3 DNA: TGTGCCAGCACCCCGGGCGACAGGGGTTATGGCTACACCTTC; CDR3 protein: CASTPGDRGYGYTF
clone size: .; V gene: TRBV6-5; J gene: TRBJ1-5; D gene: .; CDR3 DNA: TGTGCCAGCAGTCTTATGACAGTAAGCAATCAGCCCCAGCATTTT; CDR3 protein: CASSLMTVSNQPQHF